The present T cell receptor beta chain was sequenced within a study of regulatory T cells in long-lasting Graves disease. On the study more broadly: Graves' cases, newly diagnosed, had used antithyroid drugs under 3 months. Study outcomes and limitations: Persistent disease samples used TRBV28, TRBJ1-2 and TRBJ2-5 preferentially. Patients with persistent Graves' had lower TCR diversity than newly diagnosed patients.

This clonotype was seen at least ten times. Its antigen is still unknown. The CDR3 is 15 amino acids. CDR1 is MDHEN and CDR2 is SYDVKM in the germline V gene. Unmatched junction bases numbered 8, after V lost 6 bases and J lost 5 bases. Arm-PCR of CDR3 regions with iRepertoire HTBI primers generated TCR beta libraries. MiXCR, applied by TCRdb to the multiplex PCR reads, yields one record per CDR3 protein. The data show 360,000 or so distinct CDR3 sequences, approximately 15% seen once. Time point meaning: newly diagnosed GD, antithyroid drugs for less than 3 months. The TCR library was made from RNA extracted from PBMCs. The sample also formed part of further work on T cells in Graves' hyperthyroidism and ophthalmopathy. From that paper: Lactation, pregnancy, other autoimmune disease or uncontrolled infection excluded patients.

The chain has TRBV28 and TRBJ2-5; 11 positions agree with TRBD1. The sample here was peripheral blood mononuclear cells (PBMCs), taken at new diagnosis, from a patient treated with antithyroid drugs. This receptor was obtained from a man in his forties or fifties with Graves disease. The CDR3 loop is CASSIGQGAWETQYF. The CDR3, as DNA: TGTGCCAGCAGCATAGGACAGGGGGCTTGGGAGACCCAGTACTTC.